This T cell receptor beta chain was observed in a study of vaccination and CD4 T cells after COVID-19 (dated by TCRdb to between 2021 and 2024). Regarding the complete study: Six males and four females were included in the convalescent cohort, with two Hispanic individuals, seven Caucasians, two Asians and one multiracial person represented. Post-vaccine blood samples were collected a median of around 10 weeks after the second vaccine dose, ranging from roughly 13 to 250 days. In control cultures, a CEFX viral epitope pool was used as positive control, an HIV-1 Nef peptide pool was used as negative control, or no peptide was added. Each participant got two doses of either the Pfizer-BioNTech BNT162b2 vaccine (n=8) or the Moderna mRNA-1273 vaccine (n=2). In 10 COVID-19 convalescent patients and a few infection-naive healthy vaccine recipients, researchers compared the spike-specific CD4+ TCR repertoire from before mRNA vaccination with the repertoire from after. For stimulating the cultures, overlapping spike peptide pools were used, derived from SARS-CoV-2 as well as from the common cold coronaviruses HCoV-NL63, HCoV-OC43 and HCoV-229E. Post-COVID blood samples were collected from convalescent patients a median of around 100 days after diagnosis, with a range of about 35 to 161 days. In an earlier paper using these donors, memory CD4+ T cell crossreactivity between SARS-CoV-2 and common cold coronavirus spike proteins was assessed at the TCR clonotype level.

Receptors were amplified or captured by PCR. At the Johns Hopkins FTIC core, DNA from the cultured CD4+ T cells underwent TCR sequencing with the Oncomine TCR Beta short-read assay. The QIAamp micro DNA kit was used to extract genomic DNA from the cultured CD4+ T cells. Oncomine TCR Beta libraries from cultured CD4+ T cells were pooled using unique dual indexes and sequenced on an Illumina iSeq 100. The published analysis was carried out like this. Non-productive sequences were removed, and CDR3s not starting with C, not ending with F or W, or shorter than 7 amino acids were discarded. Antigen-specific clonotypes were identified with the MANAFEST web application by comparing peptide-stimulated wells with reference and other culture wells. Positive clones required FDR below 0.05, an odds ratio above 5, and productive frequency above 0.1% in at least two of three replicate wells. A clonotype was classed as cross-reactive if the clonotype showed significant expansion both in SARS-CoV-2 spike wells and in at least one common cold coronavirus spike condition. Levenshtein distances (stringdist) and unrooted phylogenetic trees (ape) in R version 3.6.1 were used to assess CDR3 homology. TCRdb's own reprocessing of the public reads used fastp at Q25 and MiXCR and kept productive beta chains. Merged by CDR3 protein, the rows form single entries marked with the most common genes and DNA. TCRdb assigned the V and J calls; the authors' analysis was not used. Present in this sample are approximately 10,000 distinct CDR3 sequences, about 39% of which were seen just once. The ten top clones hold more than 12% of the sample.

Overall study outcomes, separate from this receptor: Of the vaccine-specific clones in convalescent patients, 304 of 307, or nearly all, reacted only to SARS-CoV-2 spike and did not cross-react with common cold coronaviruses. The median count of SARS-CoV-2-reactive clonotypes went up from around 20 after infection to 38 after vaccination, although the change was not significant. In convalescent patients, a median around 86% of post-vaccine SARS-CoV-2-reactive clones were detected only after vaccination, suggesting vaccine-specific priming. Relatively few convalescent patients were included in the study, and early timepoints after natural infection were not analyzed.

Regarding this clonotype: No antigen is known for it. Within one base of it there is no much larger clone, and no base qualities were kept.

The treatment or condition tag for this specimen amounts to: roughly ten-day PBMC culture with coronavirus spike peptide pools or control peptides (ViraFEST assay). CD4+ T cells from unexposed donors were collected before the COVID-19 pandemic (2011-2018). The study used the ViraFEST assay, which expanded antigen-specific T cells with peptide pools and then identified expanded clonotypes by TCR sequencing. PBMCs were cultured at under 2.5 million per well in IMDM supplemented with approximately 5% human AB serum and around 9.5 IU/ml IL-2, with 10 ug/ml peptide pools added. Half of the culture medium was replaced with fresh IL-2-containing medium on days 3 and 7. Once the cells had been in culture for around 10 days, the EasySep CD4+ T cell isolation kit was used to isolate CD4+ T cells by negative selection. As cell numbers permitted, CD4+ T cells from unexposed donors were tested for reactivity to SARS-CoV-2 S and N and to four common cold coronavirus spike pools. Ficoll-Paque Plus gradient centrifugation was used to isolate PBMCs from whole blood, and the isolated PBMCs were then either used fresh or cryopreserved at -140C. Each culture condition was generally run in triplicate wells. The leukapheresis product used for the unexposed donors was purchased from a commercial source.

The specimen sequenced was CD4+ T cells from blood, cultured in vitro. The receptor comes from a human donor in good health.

The nucleotide sequence reads TGTGCCAGCAGTTCCAGGACCCAGTACTTC. It codes for CASSSRTQYF. The V and J genes are TRBV28 and TRBJ2-5, with no confidently assigned D gene. The germline V gene yields MDHEN for CDR1 and SYDVKM for CDR2. Inclusive of the bounding cysteine and phenylalanine, the CDR3 is 10 residues long. CDR3 DNA only is kept here, 30 bases in frame from base 1. V loses 4 bases of germline sequence and J loses 7 bases, and the interval between the two ends is 4 bases. Supplemented by the reference TRBV28 and TRBJ2-5 proteins around the CDR3, the complete variable domain is DVKVTQSSRYLVKRTGEKVFLECVQDMDHENMFWYRQDPGLGLRLIYFSYDVKMKEKGDIPEGYSVSREKKERFSLILESASTNQTSMYLCASSSRTQYFGPGTRLLVL.